The clone carrying this T cell receptor (beta chain) was found many times. The antigen is undetermined. This sample was included in a study of CD8 T cells in ankylosing spondylitis. Study findings and constraints: A CD8+ phenotype characterized the disease-linked clones, which were relatively rare in peripheral blood.

TCRdb reanalysed the 5' RACE reads using MiXCR and keeps one entry per CDR3 protein. The sample carries roughly 120,000 distinct CDR3 sequences, about an eighth recorded once. There are 15 residues in the CDR3. Trimming removed 2 bases from V and 2 bases from J, with 11 bases in between. Germline CDR1 SGHKS, CDR2 YYEKEE (reference sequence). The genes are TRBV5-5 and TRBJ1-5, with D unresolved. This TCR was recovered from a female donor with ankylosing spondylitis or in good health (not recorded which). Sequenced: blood, either unsorted or a sorted T cell fraction (not recorded which). In DNA, the CDR3 is TGTGCCAGCAGCTTTGGGTCTTCGGGCAATCAGCCCCAGCATTTT. It yields the protein CASSFGSSGNQPQHF.